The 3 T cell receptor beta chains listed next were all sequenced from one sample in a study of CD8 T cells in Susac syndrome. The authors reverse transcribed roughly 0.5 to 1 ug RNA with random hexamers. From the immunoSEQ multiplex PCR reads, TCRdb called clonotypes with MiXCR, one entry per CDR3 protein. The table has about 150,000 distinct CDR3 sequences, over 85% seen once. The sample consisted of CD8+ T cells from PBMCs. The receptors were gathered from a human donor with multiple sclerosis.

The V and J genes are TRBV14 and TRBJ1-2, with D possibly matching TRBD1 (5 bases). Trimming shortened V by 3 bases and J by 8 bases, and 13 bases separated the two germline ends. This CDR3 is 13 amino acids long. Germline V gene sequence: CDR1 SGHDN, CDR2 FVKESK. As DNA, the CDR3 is TGTGCCAGCAGCCAGGGGGAGGGAAGGGGCTACACCTTC. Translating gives CASSQGEGRGYTF.

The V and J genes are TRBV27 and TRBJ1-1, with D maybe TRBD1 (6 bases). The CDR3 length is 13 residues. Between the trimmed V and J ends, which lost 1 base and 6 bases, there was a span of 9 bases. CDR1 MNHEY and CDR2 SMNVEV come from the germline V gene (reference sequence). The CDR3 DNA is TGTGCCAGCAGTTTATGGGCAGGGGCTGAAGCTTTCTTT. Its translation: CASSLWAGAEAFF.

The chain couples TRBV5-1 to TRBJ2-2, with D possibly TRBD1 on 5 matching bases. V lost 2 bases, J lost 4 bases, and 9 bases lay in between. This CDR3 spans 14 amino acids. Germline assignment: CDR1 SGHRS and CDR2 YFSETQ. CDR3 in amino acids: CASSFQGPTGELFF. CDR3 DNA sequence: TGCGCCAGCAGCTTTCAGGGTCCCACCGGGGAGCTGTTTTTT.